A single sample gave rise to the 28 T cell receptor beta chains below, sequenced in a study of blood T cell repertoires in COVID-19 (dated by TCRdb to the early 2020s). The library was prepared using the immunoSEQ multiplex PCR assay. TCRdb took this table from immuneACCESS and kept in-frame rearrangements with V and J called. Such tables lack part of the clones; where checked against another copy, unresolved V genes explain under half of the gap, and the rest is unexplained. This sample is represented by approximately 70,000 clones; approximately 90% of them were singletons. The ten largest clones take up roughly 6.3% of the sample. The sequenced sample was peripheral blood. The origin of the receptors is a woman aged 80 or over with active COVID-19.

This chain links TRBV29-1 with TRBJ2-6, with 12 bases lining up with TRBD1. The CDR3 covers 17 residues. CDR1 is SQVTM, CDR2 ANQGSEA, per germline. V dropped 5 bases and J dropped 1; count of bases not matched to a gene: 6. The CDR3 sequence: CSVTPGQGASGANVLTF. CDR3 in DNA: TGCAGCGTTACCCCGGGACAGGGGGCTTCTGGGGCCAACGTCCTGACTTTC.

V usage is TRBV11-2 and J usage is TRBJ1-2, with 10 positions matching TRBD1. The CDR3 length is 19 residues. CDR1 SGHAT and CDR2 FQNNGV come from the germline V gene. The J segment lost 1 base and the V segment lost 3 bases, leaving 14 bases of the junction unmatched. The CDR3 sequence is CASSFGTGVSSLINYGYTF. The CDR3 DNA follows: TGTGCCAGCAGCTTCGGGACAGGGGTCTCATCTTTGATTAACTATGGCTACACCTTC. Filled out from reference TRBV11-2 and TRBJ1-2, the complete variable domain reads EAGVAQSPRYKIIEKRQSVAFWCNPISGHATLYWYQQILGQGPKLLIQFQNNGVVDDSQLPKDRFSAERLKGVDSTLKIQPAKLEDSAVYLCASSFGTGVSSLINYGYTFGSGTRLTVV.

With respect to this clone: The same CDR3 arises from other DNA sequences in this sample as well. The chain has TRBV19 and TRBJ1-2; the match to TRBD1 covers 7 bases. The CDR3 covers 12 residues. With 6 bases clipped from V and 5 bases from J, the junction kept 3 bases outside the gene matches. Germline CDR1 is LNHDA and CDR2 is SQIVND (reference sequence). This chain's CDR3 is CASSRQGYGYTF. CDR3 nucleotide sequence: TGTGCCAGTAGCAGACAGGGTTATGGCTACACCTTC.

The chain joins TRBV6-5 to TRBJ2-5; no firm D call. Germline values: CDR1 MNHEY, CDR2 SVGAGI. V lost 6 bases, J lost 0 bases, and 5 bases lay in between. The CDR3 is made up of 12 amino acids. The CDR3, as DNA: TGTGCCAGCAGCCGGGACCAAGAGACCCAGTACTTC. Translation gives CASSRDQETQYF.

The chain uses TRBV18 and TRBJ2-7; 10 positions match TRBD2. The germline V gene has CDR1 KGHSH and CDR2 LQKENI. This CDR3 spans 16 amino acids. V gave up 2 bases and J gave up 0 bases; unmatched junction bases: 4. DNA of the CDR3: TGTGCCAGCTCACCAATGGCTAGCGGGAGCTCCTACGAGCAGTACTTC. It specifies CASSPMASGSSYEQYF.

The chain joins TRBV9 to TRBJ2-5; a weak D match, TRBD2 (7 bases). V dropped 4 bases and J dropped 7 bases, with 35 bases sitting between them. The CDR3 contains 20 residues. In germline, CDR1 is SGDLS, CDR2 YYNGEE. This chain's CDR3 is CASSSHSTGLVFTSGGTQYF. CDR3 in DNA: TGTGCCAGCAGCTCCCATTCGACAGGACTAGTATTTACATCTGGGGGGACCCAGTACTTC.

CDR3 in amino acids: CASSIREPASGNEQFF. CDR3 in DNA: TGTGCCAGTAGTATACGGGAACCCGCGTCGGGCAATGAGCAGTTCTTC. This chain links TRBV19 with TRBJ2-1; maybe TRBD2 (5 bases). The CDR3 runs to 16 residues. V was clipped by 2 bases and J by 6 bases, with 17 bases between them. Germline values: CDR1 LNHDA, CDR2 SQIVND (reference sequence).

The gene calls are TRBV4-3 and TRBJ2-1; a weak D match, TRBD2 (6 bases). Deletions cut 0 bases from V and 8 bases from J, with 20 bases between. Germline CDR1 LGHNA, CDR2 YSLEER. This CDR3 comprises 17 residues. DNA for the CDR3: TGCGCCAGCAGCCAAGAAGGAGGGAGGTCGGTATGGGATGAGCAGTTCTTC. Protein sequence: CASSQEGGRSVWDEQFF.

This clone showed up just once. At one of its ends the junction is not consistent with the germline gene, which may arise from a read error. The chain is built from TRBV7-9 and TRBJ1-2; D unclear. Germline loops: CDR1 SEHNR, CDR2 FQNEAQ (reference sequence). The CDR3 spans 15 residues. Here the CDR3 DNA reads TGTGCCAGCAGCGTAAGCGGAGGAGATCTCTATGACTACACCTTC. Encoded protein: CASSVSGGDLYDYTF.

The V gene is TRBV20-1, the J gene TRBJ2-1; TRBD1 might be the D (5 bases). CDR3 length: 16 residues. The V gene lost 3 bases and the J gene lost 0 bases, with 15 bases spanning the gap. Germline-derived CDR1 and CDR2 are DFQATT and SNEGSKA (reference sequence). The CDR3 DNA follows: TGCAGTGCTAGTATGTGGGAAAGGGGCTCCTACAATGAGCAGTTCTTC. Protein sequence: CSASMWERGSYNEQFF.

This chain links TRBV28 with TRBJ1-6, with D possibly TRBD1 on 6 matching bases. Trimming pared 2 bases from V and 7 bases from J, leaving 18 bases between. Germline CDR1 and CDR2: MDHEN and SYDVKM. The CDR3 totals 17 residues. The CDR3 coding sequence is TGTGCCAGCAGTTTAGGGGGGGCCAGGGGAAGGAATTCACCCCTCCACTTT. The encoded protein is CASSLGGARGRNSPLHF.

This rearrangement joins TRBV6-1 to TRBJ1-2; the D gene is possibly TRBD1 (6 bases). The germline V and J ends were trimmed by 2 bases and 5 bases, with 21 bases remaining between them. Germline CDR1 is MNHNS and CDR2 is SASEGT. The length of the CDR3 is 17 residues. The CDR3 protein is CASSENRAYTSPYGYTF. The CDR3 region has the DNA TGTGCCAGCAGTGAAAACAGGGCATATACTTCGCCTTATGGCTACACCTTC.

The chain carries TRBV7-3 and TRBJ2-5; D is uncertain. The CDR3 extends over 13 amino acids. Germline CDR1 reads SGHTA; CDR2 reads FQGTGA. Trimming stripped 1 base from V and 5 bases from J, with 8 bases between. The CDR3 here is CASSLRPRETQYF. The CDR3, as DNA: TGTGCCAGCAGCTTAAGGCCCAGGGAGACCCAGTACTTC. Supplemented by reference TRBV7-3 and TRBJ2-5, the full variable domain reads GAGVSQTPSNKVTEKGKYVELRCDPISGHTALYWYRQSLGQGPEFLIYFQGTGAADDSGLPNDRFFAVRPEGSVSTLKIQRTERGDSAVYLCASSLRPRETQYFGPGTRLLVL.

The chain links TRBV12-5 to TRBJ2-1; D is undetermined. Trimming removed 2 bases from V and 8 bases from J, with 10 bases in between. The germline gives CDR1 LGHNT, CDR2 FRNRAP. CDR3 length: 13 residues. CDR3 DNA: TGTGCTAGTGGTTTGTCCGGAGTCCATGAGCAGTTCTTC. It translates to CASGLSGVHEQFF.

The table lists this clone with a few counts. The chain couples TRBV9 to TRBJ2-7; 9 bases are shared with TRBD2. This CDR3 is built from 15 residues. The trim removed 2 bases at V and 1 base at J, leaving 4 bases unmatched. Germline lookup yields CDR1 SGDLS and CDR2 YYNGEE. CDR3 protein: CASSVGGGVSYEQYF. CDR3 coding DNA: TGTGCCAGCAGCGTGGGCGGGGGGGTTTCCTACGAGCAGTACTTC.

This sequence joins TRBV6-1 and TRBJ2-1; possibly TRBD2 for D (6 bases). The CDR3 totals 14 residues. Trimming stripped 2 bases from V and 6 bases from J, with 11 bases between. Germline assignment: CDR1 MNHNS and CDR2 SASEGT. CDR3 residues: CASSEIGEVNEQFF. CDR3 nucleotide sequence: TGTGCCAGCAGTGAAATTGGGGAGGTCAATGAGCAGTTCTTC.

This chain uses TRBV3-1 (or the pseudogene TRBV3-2) with TRBJ2-3, with D perhaps TRBD2 (6 bases). The CDR3 has 15 amino acids. The V end was cut by 3 bases, the J end by 1 base, with 11 bases between. The germline V gene encodes CDR1 LGHDT and CDR2 YNNKEL (reference sequence). CDR3 loop: CASSHLTRGTDTQYF. Here the CDR3 DNA reads TGTGCCAGCAGCCATCTGACTAGGGGCACAGATACGCAGTATTTT.

This sequence joins TRBV7-2 and TRBJ2-3; tentative D call: TRBD2 (6 bases). The CDR3 is made up of 15 amino acids. V lost 6 bases and J lost 4, with 17 bases in between. CDR1 SGHTA and CDR2 FQGNSA come from the germline V gene. This CDR3 is CASSLLPERADTQYF. CDR3 DNA: TGTGCCAGCAGTTTACTCCCGGAGCGGGCAGATACGCAGTATTTT.

The gene calls are TRBV5-1 and TRBJ2-1; D possibly corresponds to TRBD1 (6 bases). Trimming removed 4 bases at V and 5 bases at J, with 10 bases between. This CDR3 contains 13 residues. Germline values: CDR1 SGHRS, CDR2 YFSETQ. Here the CDR3 DNA reads TGCGCCAGCAGCCGGGACAACAACAATGAGCAGTTCTTC. The encoded protein is CASSRDNNNEQFF.

The V gene is TRBV29-1, the J gene TRBJ2-2; TRBD2 matches at 7 bases. Germline V gives CDR1 SQVTM, CDR2 ANQGSEA. The trim removed 4 bases at V and 4 bases at J, leaving 9 bases unmatched. This CDR3 is built from 15 residues. The CDR3 region has the DNA TGCAGCGTTGCATTCGCTAGCGGTACCACCGGGGAGCTGTTTTTT. It codes for CSVAFASGTTGELFF.

Points on this clone: This sample includes further DNA sequences coding for the same CDR3. The chain couples TRBV12-3 or TRBV12-4 to TRBJ2-3; D remains unclear. The CDR3 is 13 amino acids. V dropped 4 bases and J dropped 4 bases, with 9 bases sitting between them. The CDR3 sequence: CASSSQLSDTQYF. In DNA form, the CDR3 reads TGTGCCAGCAGTTCCCAGTTGTCAGATACGCAGTATTTT.

The chain uses TRBV15 and TRBJ2-1; TRBD2 aligns across 9 bases. From germline, CDR1 is LNHNV and CDR2 YYDKDF (reference sequence). The CDR3 consists of 16 residues. V shed 4 bases, J shed 2 bases, and the junction held 6 bases outside the gene matches. For the CDR3, the DNA is TGTGCCACCAGCAAGGGCGGGAGGGGCACCTACAATGAGCAGTTCTTC. Its translation: CATSKGGRGTYNEQFF.

This chain joins TRBV7-2 and TRBJ1-5, with D unresolved. The V gene lost 1 base and the J gene lost 9 bases, with 10 bases spanning the gap. The CDR3 spans 13 residues. Per germline, CDR1 SGHTA and CDR2 FQGNSA. CDR3 bases: TGTGCCAGCAGCTTAGTTGGCGGTATGCCCCAGCATTTT. Protein: CASSLVGGMPQHF. The variable domain in full, with the rest retrieved from reference TRBV7-2 and TRBJ1-5, is GAGVSQSPSNKVTEKGKDVELRCDPISGHTALYWYRQSLGQGLEFLIYFQGNSAPDKSGLPSDRFSAERTGGSVSTLTIQRTQQEDSAVYLCASSLVGGMPQHFGDGTRLSIL.

The chain carries TRBV4-2 and TRBJ2-1; D possibly corresponds to TRBD2 (5 bases). The CDR3 spans 15 residues. Germline CDR1 reads LGHNA; CDR2 reads YNFKEQ. The V gene lost 2 bases and the J gene lost 8 bases, with 16 bases spanning the gap. The CDR3 nucleotides read TGTGCCAGCAGCCAAACAGACCGGGGAGTGCATGAGCAGTTCTTC. It specifies CASSQTDRGVHEQFF.

CDR3: CATSDRTEDEAFF. CDR3 nucleotide sequence: TGTGCCACCAGTGACCGGACAGAAGATGAAGCTTTCTTT. The J gene is TRBJ1-1, the V gene TRBV24-1, with a weak D call TRBD1 (6 bases). In germline, CDR1 is KGHDR, CDR2 SFDVKD. V dropped 4 bases and J dropped 7 bases, with 12 bases sitting between them. CDR3 size: 13 residues.

The rearrangement links TRBV4-2 to TRBJ2-5; TRBD2 matches at 9 bases. CDR3 length: 18 residues. V gave up 4 bases and J gave up 1 base; unmatched junction bases: 13. The germline V gene has CDR1 LGHNA and CDR2 YNFKEQ. The CDR3 region is CASSPPALSGRIQETQYF. CDR3 DNA sequence: TGTGCCAGCAGCCCCCCGGCCCTCAGCGGGAGGATCCAAGAGACCCAGTACTTC.

Comments on this clone: Germline and junction disagree at one end, which may indicate a read error. This chain connects TRBV7-7 to TRBJ2-2, with D possibly being TRBD1 (6 bases). CDR1 and CDR2 from the germline V gene are SSHAT and FNYEAQ (reference sequence). This CDR3 spans 15 amino acids. DNA for the CDR3: TGTGCTAGCAGCTTAAACTCAGGGGTCACCGGGGAGCTGTTTTTT. Amino acids: CASSLNSGVTGELFF.

This clone was found once. This rearrangement joins TRBV9 to TRBJ2-7; 10 bases match TRBD1. Germline V CDR1 and CDR2: SGDLS, YYNGEE. This CDR3 contains 14 residues. The V gene end was trimmed by 5 bases and the J gene end by 2 bases; junction bases not matched to a gene: 4. CDR3 DNA: TGTGCCAGCAGTCCCGGGACAGGGGCCTACGAGCAGTACTTC. Amino acids: CASSPGTGAYEQYF.